This passage covers 18 T cell receptor beta chains from one sample sequenced in a study of blood T cell repertoires in COVID-19. Repertoires were generated with immunoSEQ multiplex PCR, while TCRdb's copy carries only in-frame clones and drops some. The data contain a few hundred thousand clones, around 90% of them singletons. Sequenced sample: peripheral blood. These receptors came from a person in their late teens or twenties with COVID-19, enrolled during active disease.

The V call is TRBV12-3 or TRBV12-4, the J call TRBJ1-1; D gene uncertain. CDR3 length: 13 amino acids. The V end was cut by 0 bases, the J end by 6 bases, with 8 bases between. CDR3 region: CASSLALGAEAFF. The CDR3 coding sequence is TGTGCCAGCAGTTTAGCGCTCGGTGCTGAAGCTTTCTTT.

The CDR3 nucleotides read TGTGCCAGCAGCTTTGCGGGGCTAGCCACCGGGGAGCTGTTTTTT. Protein product: CASSFAGLATGELFF. J is TRBJ2-2 and V is TRBV11-2, with D possibly being TRBD2 (6 bases). This CDR3 contains 15 residues. Trimming removed 3 bases from V and 4 bases from J, with 12 bases in between. Germline V gives CDR1 SGHAT, CDR2 FQNNGV.

This clone was seen a handful of times. This chain joins TRBV27 and TRBJ2-2; D perhaps matches TRBD1 (6 bases). Germline assignment: CDR1 MNHEY and CDR2 SMNVEV (reference sequence). Trimming took 2 bases from V and 0 from J, leaving 7 bases between them. The length of the CDR3 is 15 residues. CDR3 sequence: CASSLGTTNTGELFF. DNA of the CDR3: TGTGCCAGCAGTTTAGGGACAACGAACACCGGGGAGCTGTTTTTT.

The genes are TRBV2 and TRBJ2-5; the D gene is possibly TRBD1 (5 bases). The CDR3 runs to 14 residues. Trimming shortened V by 5 bases and J by 2 bases, and 12 bases separated the two germline ends. Looked up from germline, CDR1 is SNHLY and CDR2 is FYNNEI. The CDR3 protein is CASSSGHQQETQYF. The CDR3 DNA is TGTGCCAGCAGTTCTGGACACCAACAAGAGACCCAGTACTTC. The whole variable domain, filled in from reference TRBV2 and TRBJ2-5, reads EPEVTQTPSHQVTQMGQEVILRCVPISNHLYFYWYRQILGQKVEFLVSFYNNEISEKSEIFDDQFSVERPDGSNFTLKIRSTKLEDSAMYFCASSSGHQQETQYFGPGTRLLVL.

The J gene is TRBJ1-5, the V gene TRBV24-1; D is possibly TRBD1 (6 bases). Trimming stripped 7 bases from V and 4 bases from J, with 13 bases between. Germline V gene lookup returns CDR1 KGHDR and CDR2 SFDVKD. The CDR3 has 14 residues. CDR3 nucleotides: TGTGCCACCAGCGGACAGAGTATGAATCAGCCCCAGCATTTT. Encoded protein: CATSGQSMNQPQHF.

This chain's CDR3 is CASSQVQGANSPLHF. For the CDR3, the DNA is TGCGCCAGCAGCCAAGTACAGGGGGCAAATTCACCCCTCCACTTT. The V gene is TRBV4-1, the J gene TRBJ1-6; 9 bases map to TRBD1. The CDR3 runs 15 residues. From germline, CDR1 is MGHRA and CDR2 YSYEKL. V lost 1 base and J lost 7; bases outside the gene matches: 2.

This chain uses TRBV6-5 with TRBJ1-6; D possibly corresponds to TRBD1 (6 bases). The CDR3 sequence is 15 residues long. Germline loops: CDR1 MNHEY, CDR2 SVGAGI. Trimming cost V 7 bases and J 9 bases, with 19 bases left between them. In DNA form, the CDR3 reads TGTGCCAGCACCCAAGGGAGGGACAAACCTTCACCCCTCCACTTT. Translating gives CASTQGRDKPSPLHF.

The chain uses TRBV5-1 and TRBJ1-1, with D possibly being TRBD1 (6 bases). Per the germline V gene, CDR1 is SGHRS and CDR2 is YFSETQ. V lost 0 bases and J lost 2, with 17 bases in between. CDR3 size: 17 residues. CDR3 sequence (DNA): TGCGCCAGCAGCTTGGTTCGGGACAATAGGTTTAACACTGAAGCTTTCTTT. It specifies CASSLVRDNRFNTEAFF. The whole variable domain, filled in from reference TRBV5-1 and TRBJ1-1, reads KAGVTQTPRYLIKTRGQQVTLSCSPISGHRSVSWYQQTPGQGLQFLFEYFSETQRNKGNFPGRFSGRQFSNSRSEMNVSTLELGDSALYLCASSLVRDNRFNTEAFFGQGTRLTVV.

The V call is TRBV27, the J call TRBJ2-7; 12 positions agree with TRBD2. The CDR3 has 14 amino acids. J lost 2 bases, V lost 6 bases, and 2 bases had no gene match. CDR1 is MNHEY and CDR2 is SMNVEV in the germline V gene (reference sequence). The CDR3 sequence: CASSLAGGTYEQYF. CDR3 coding DNA: TGTGCCAGCAGCCTAGCGGGAGGGACCTACGAGCAGTACTTC.

This CDR3 reads CASSDESGMGTQYF. The CDR3 DNA follows: TGTGCCAGCAGTGACGAGTCAGGGATGGGGACCCAGTACTTC. The gene calls are TRBV2 and TRBJ2-5; D may be TRBD1 (5 bases). Trimming removed 3 bases at V and 7 bases at J, with 15 bases between. Germline-derived CDR1 and CDR2 are SNHLY and FYNNEI. There are 14 residues in the CDR3. Filled out from reference TRBV2 and TRBJ2-5, the complete variable domain reads EPEVTQTPSHQVTQMGQEVILRCVPISNHLYFYWYRQILGQKVEFLVSFYNNEISEKSEIFDDQFSVERPDGSNFTLKIRSTKLEDSAMYFCASSDESGMGTQYFGPGTRLLVL.

V gene TRBV6-5 combines with J gene TRBJ2-1, with D uncertain. This CDR3 spans 13 amino acids. The V and J ends lost 7 bases and 2 bases respectively, with 9 bases between them. Germline lookup yields CDR1 MNHEY and CDR2 SVGAGI. This CDR3 is CASKTEAYNEQFF. The CDR3 region has the DNA TGTGCCAGCAAGACTGAAGCCTACAATGAGCAGTTCTTC.

The V and J genes are TRBV7-2 and TRBJ2-2, with no clear D. Germline values: CDR1 SGHTA, CDR2 FQGNSA. CDR3 length: 14 amino acids. The V and J ends lost 4 bases and 5 bases respectively, with 11 bases between them. This CDR3 reads CASSSTVRTGELFF. The CDR3 nucleotides read TGTGCCAGCAGCTCCACCGTGAGGACCGGGGAGCTGTTTTTT.

V gene TRBV25-1 combines with J gene TRBJ2-5, with 7 positions matching TRBD2. Unmatched junction bases numbered 8, after V lost 4 bases and J lost 0 bases. Per germline, CDR1 MGHDK and CDR2 SYGVNS. This CDR3 is built from 16 residues. CDR3 bases: TGTGCCAGCAGTGTACCCCGAAGCGGGGACCAAGAGACCCAGTACTTC. It translates to CASSVPRSGDQETQYF.

The chain carries TRBV5-5 and TRBJ2-5; 12 bases are shared with TRBD1. The CDR3 runs 15 residues. Trimming cost V 4 bases and J 3 bases; bases outside gene matches: 4. The germline gives CDR1 SGHKS, CDR2 YYEKEE (reference sequence). The CDR3 bases are TGTGCCAGCAGCCCCGGGACAGGGGGCAAAGAGACCCAGTACTTC. It is translated as CASSPGTGGKETQYF. The entire variable domain, with the rest obtained from reference TRBV5-5 and TRBJ2-5, is as follows: DAGVTQSPTHLIKTRGQQVTLRCSPISGHKSVSWYQQVLGQGPQFIFQYYEKEERGRGNFPDRFSARQFPNYSSELNVNALLLGDSALYLCASSPGTGGKETQYFGPGTRLLVL.

The chain joins TRBV28 to TRBJ1-3; TRBD1 agrees at 9 bases. With 6 bases clipped from V and 10 bases from J, the junction kept 7 bases outside the gene matches. The CDR3 loop spans 13 amino acids. Per germline, CDR1 MDHEN and CDR2 SYDVKM. The CDR3 sequence is CASRRQGVTTIYF. The CDR3 region has the DNA TGTGCCAGCAGGCGACAGGGGGTGACGACCATATATTTT.

Concerning this clone: Distinct nucleotide sequences in the sample also encode this CDR3. V gene TRBV30 combines with J gene TRBJ2-7, with D possibly TRBD1 on 5 matching bases. The CDR3 is 13 amino acids. Germline assignment: CDR1 GTSNPN and CDR2 SVGIG (reference sequence). Trimming pared 2 bases from V and 5 bases from J, leaving 13 bases between. The CDR3 region has the DNA TGTGCCTGGAGTCCCCCAGGGCTGAACGAGCAGTACTTC. Its protein product is CAWSPPGLNEQYF.

The J gene is TRBJ2-4, the V gene TRBV27, with a weak D call TRBD1 (6 bases). In germline, CDR1 is MNHEY, CDR2 SMNVEV (reference sequence). The V end lost 5 bases, the J end lost 3 bases, and 8 bases lay between the germline ends. The CDR3 has 13 residues. This CDR3 is CASSGQYKNIQYF. CDR3 in DNA: TGTGCCAGCAGTGGACAGTACAAAAACATTCAGTACTTC.

The CDR3 coding sequence is TGTGCCAGCTCAACCTCCGTCGGGAGGGCCCGCGATGAGCAGTTCTTC. This translates into CASSTSVGRARDEQFF. V gene TRBV18 combines with J gene TRBJ2-1, with TRBD2 matching 8 bases. There are 16 residues in the CDR3. Germline V CDR1 and CDR2: KGHSH, LQKENI. Trimming cost V 5 bases and J 8 bases; bases outside gene matches: 14.